This record covers a single T cell receptor beta chain. This entry is derived from a study of T cells in localized non-small cell lung cancer. Assay used: immunoSEQ multiplex PCR; TCRdb lists only in-frame clones, some missing. The sample has approximately 31,000 clones, approximately 90% seen once. The sequenced sample was peripheral blood, obtained before any cancer treatment. The source of this sequence is a male donor older than 55 with stage III lung adenocarcinoma.

The CDR3 DNA reads as TGTGCCAGCAGCGGGGACAGTAGGGCCCTCCACTTT. It specifies CASSGDSRALHF. The rearrangement links TRBV28 to TRBJ1-6; 7 nucleotides align to TRBD1. The trim removed 6 bases at V and 14 bases at J, leaving 7 bases unmatched. The germline gives CDR1 MDHEN, CDR2 SYDVKM. The CDR3 length is 12 residues. The entire variable domain, with the rest obtained from reference TRBV28 and TRBJ1-6, is as follows: DVKVTQSSRYLVKRTGEKVFLECVQDMDHENMFWYRQDPGLGLRLIYFSYDVKMKEKGDIPEGYSVSREKKERFSLILESASTNQTSMYLCASSGDSRALHFGNGTRLTVT.